Detailed here is one TCR beta chain. This CDR3 is built from 14 residues. CDR1 and CDR2 (germline): SGHNT, YYREEE (reference sequence). Deletions cut 3 bases from V and 8 bases from J, with 15 bases between. The data stem from a study of blood T cell repertoires in COVID-19. Using immunoSEQ multiplex PCR, the repertoire was profiled, and TCRdb retains in-frame clones only, with some absent. In the table there are about 26,000 clones, around 82% of which are singletons. The sequence was collected from a human donor in a cohort sampled during active COVID-19. Sequencing used peripheral blood. The V call is TRBV5-4, the J call TRBJ2-1; a weak D match, TRBD1 (6 bases). The CDR3 region is CASSWTALPDEQFF. The CDR3 DNA follows: TGTGCCAGCAGCTGGACAGCTTTGCCCGATGAGCAGTTCTTC.